This T cell receptor beta chain was profiled in a study of T cell responses to AZD1222 COVID-19 vaccine. In the study overall: Second-dose intervals near 4 or 12 weeks were combined.

Generated by immunoSEQ multiplex PCR, the TCRdb table keeps only in-frame clones and is missing some. The table shows just under 95,000 clones, with roughly 91% occurring only once. The trim removed 4 bases at V and 5 bases at J, leaving 9 bases unmatched. From germline, CDR1 is SGHNT and CDR2 YYREEE (reference sequence). The CDR3 length is 15 residues. The V gene is TRBV5-4, the J gene TRBJ2-5; 9 nucleotides match TRBD2. The sequencing used peripheral blood, collected on day 0 of AZD1222 vaccination. This TCR was recovered from an adult in good health. DNA for the CDR3: TGTGCCAGCAGCCAAATCGGGACTAGCCAGGAGACCCAGTACTTC. Residues: CASSQIGTSQETQYF.